This T cell receptor beta chain derives from a study of Graves' ophthalmopathy and Graves' hyperthyroidism. Study background: Before any treatment, peripheral blood was taken at the initial diagnosis.

The authors amplified TCR beta CDR3 regions from RNA transcripts. RT-PCR in the first round used HTBI primers; a second-round multiplex PCR followed. MiXCR, run by TCRdb on the multiplex PCR reads, gives a single entry per CDR3 protein. The sample has just over 400,000 distinct CDR3 sequences; under 25% are singletons. Findings of the study overall: Among thyroid clonotypes expanded above 0.001 frequency, most also appeared in blood. Stable hyperthyroidism and ophthalmopathy were told apart by a 13-signature model, which achieved roughly 90% sensitivity and almost 82% specificity.

Deletions cut 4 bases from V and 7 bases from J, with 16 bases between. This CDR3 spans 14 amino acids. Germline V lookup: CDR1 MDHEN, CDR2 SYDVKM. This clonotype was recorded a few times. Antigen specificity is unknown. V usage is TRBV28 and J usage is TRBJ1-1; possible D gene TRBD1, 5 bases. This receptor was taken from a woman under 30 with stable Graves' hyperthyroidism. Sample: peripheral blood. DNA of the CDR3: TGTGCCAGCAGTTCGCGACAGTACCTAGATGAAGCTTTCTTT. This encodes CASSSRQYLDEAFF.